The present T cell receptor (beta chain) was sequenced within a study of cytomegalovirus exposure and HLA in healthy donors. The study's findings and limits: Associated with cytomegalovirus, according to the listing, were 150 to 200 TCR beta chains. Trimming of TCR beta V- and J-genes showed a link, identified in a later analysis, to a missense DCLRE1C variant. The study carried out a later analysis of TCR beta sequences. It associated roughly 17,000 of them with specific HLA alleles at a false discovery rate of 0.05.

This CDR3 has 15 amino acids. Germline V gene sequence: CDR1 SEHNR, CDR2 FQNEAQ (reference sequence). PCR used 60 Vbeta primers and 13 Jbeta primers. Source study methods: Later analysis identified tens of millions of unique TCR beta chains, about 10 million shared. Sequenced by immunoSEQ multiplex PCR; TCRdb stores in-frame clones only, minus some. The V and J calls and clone size were taken over from that table, and D and trimming were inferred from the DNA. Found here are roughly 120,000 clones, roughly 84% of them singletons; the top ten hold approximately 3.1%. Comment on this clone: Its antigen is as yet unknown. At one end the junction does not follow the germline gene, possibly because of a read error.

The chain is built from TRBV7-9 and TRBJ1-2; TRBD1 matches 7 bases. Specimen: PBMCs. The receptor comes from a woman between 18 and 29 years old in good health and CMV-seropositive. CDR3 sequence: CSSSLPLRQGDGYTF. CDR3 DNA sequence: TGTTCCAGCAGCTTACCCCTGCGACAGGGAGATGGCTACACCTTC.